This T cell receptor beta chain derives from a study of blood T cell repertoires in COVID-19. Whole-study context: Sites across the United States, Italy and Spain contributed samples from acute and convalescent COVID-19. Sources were T cells, B-cell-depleted T cells, or PBMCs; the material itself was cDNA or gDNA.

The V gene's germline CDR1 is SGHAT and CDR2 FQNNGV. There are 17 residues in the CDR3. The V gene end was trimmed by 6 bases and the J gene end by 4 bases; junction bases not matched to a gene: 7. Patients in Seattle were enrolled during active infection, then followed longitudinally. In the source study's methods: Using reference gene primer amplification, nucleated cell counts were estimated. Clones were sequenced by immunoSEQ multiplex PCR, and TCRdb holds only the in-frame ones, with some missing. For V, J and clone size, that table is used; D and trimming come from the DNA. The table shows about 300,000 clones, with under 90% occurring only once.

The specimen was peripheral blood. The receptor comes from a woman aged 30 to 39 with COVID-19, enrolled during active disease. The rearrangement uses TRBV11-2 and TRBJ2-3; 16 bases match TRBD2. The CDR3 loop is CASRGTSGGAASDTQYF. CDR3 nucleotide sequence: TGTGCCAGCAGAGGGACTAGCGGGGGGGCCGCATCAGATACGCAGTATTTT.